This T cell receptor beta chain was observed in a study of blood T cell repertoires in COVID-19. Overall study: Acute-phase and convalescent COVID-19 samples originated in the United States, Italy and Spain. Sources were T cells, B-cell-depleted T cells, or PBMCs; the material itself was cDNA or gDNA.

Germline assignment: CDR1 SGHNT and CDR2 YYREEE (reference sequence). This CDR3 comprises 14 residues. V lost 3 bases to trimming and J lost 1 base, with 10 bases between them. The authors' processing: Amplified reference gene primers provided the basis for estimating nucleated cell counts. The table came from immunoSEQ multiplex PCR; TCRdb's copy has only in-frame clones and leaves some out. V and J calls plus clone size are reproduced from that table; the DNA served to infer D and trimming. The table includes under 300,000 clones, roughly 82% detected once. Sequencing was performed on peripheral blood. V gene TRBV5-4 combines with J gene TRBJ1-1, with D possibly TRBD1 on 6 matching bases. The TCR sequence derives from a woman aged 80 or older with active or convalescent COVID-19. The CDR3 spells CASSWDTKNTEAFF. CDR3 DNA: TGTGCCAGCAGCTGGGACACAAAGAACACTGAAGCTTTCTTT.